A single sample is the source of the 10 T cell receptor beta chains below, sequenced in a study of cytomegalovirus exposure and HLA in healthy donors. 13 Jbeta primers and 60 Vbeta primers were used for the PCR. Data came from immunoSEQ multiplex PCR; TCRdb stores just in-frame clones and leaves some out. Of about 100,000 clones in the sample, approximately 85% were seen once. Specimen: PBMCs. The source of these receptors is a man younger than 40 in good health and CMV-seronegative.

This chain connects TRBV15 to TRBJ2-7, with D maybe TRBD2 (5 bases). V lost 0 bases and J 5 bases, leaving 17 bases between the germline ends. The CDR3 extends over 16 amino acids. Germline V CDR1 and CDR2: LNHNV, YYDKDF (reference sequence). The CDR3 nucleotides are TGTGCCACCAGCAGAGATTTAACGGGAAGGGCTCACGAGCAGTACTTC. Protein sequence: CATSRDLTGRAHEQYF.

This sequence joins TRBV7-9 and TRBJ1-1; possible D gene TRBD1, 5 bases. V shed 1 base and J shed 2 bases, with 8 bases lying between them. This CDR3 has 14 residues. The germline CDR1 and CDR2 sequences are SEHNR and FQNEAQ (reference sequence). CDR3 in DNA: TGTGCCAGCAGCTTAGGGACATTTAACACTGAAGCTTTCTTT. As protein: CASSLGTFNTEAFF.

The chain links TRBV28 to TRBJ2-5; 9 bases match TRBD1. Germline V lookup: CDR1 MDHEN, CDR2 SYDVKM. Trimming at V came to 8 bases and at J to 5 bases, leaving 9 bases not matched to a gene. CDR3 length: 14 residues. The CDR3 region has the DNA TGTGCCAGCTGGAGGACAGGGGCCCTGGAGACCCAGTACTTC. It is translated as CASWRTGALETQYF. Drawing the rest from reference TRBV28 and TRBJ2-5, the complete variable domain is DVKVTQSSRYLVKRTGEKVFLECVQDMDHENMFWYRQDPGLGLRLIYFSYDVKMKEKGDIPEGYSVSREKKERFSLILESASTNQTSMYLCASWRTGALETQYFGPGTRLLVL.

The chain recombines TRBV28 with TRBJ1-1; D is possibly TRBD1 (5 bases). This CDR3 has 16 residues. CDR1 is MDHEN, CDR2 SYDVKM, per germline. Trimming took 2 bases from V and 0 from J, leaving 13 bases between them. The CDR3 is CASSLVGGRVNTEAFF. CDR3 DNA sequence: TGTGCCAGCAGTTTAGTCGGGGGTAGGGTGAACACTGAAGCTTTCTTT.

CDR3 sequence reads: CASSLDVPRGGETQYF. The CDR3 DNA is TGTGCCAGCAGCTTAGACGTCCCGAGGGGGGGAGAGACCCAGTACTTC. The rearrangement uses TRBV7-8 and TRBJ2-5; D may be TRBD2 (7 bases). CDR3 length equals 16 residues. Germline V gives CDR1 SGHVS, CDR2 FQNEAQ. The V end lost 1 base, the J end lost 4 bases, and 16 bases lay between the germline ends. Using reference TRBV7-8 and TRBJ2-5 for the parts outside the CDR3, the full variable domain is GAGVSQSPRYKVAKRGQDVALRCDPISGHVSLFWYQQALGQGPEFLTYFQNEAQLDKSGLPSDRFFAERPEGSVSTLKIQRTQQEDSAVYLCASSLDVPRGGETQYFGPGTRLLVL.

This clone has a single count. CDR3 in amino acids: CATSRARANTGELFF. The CDR3 DNA is TGTGCCACCAGCAGGGCGAGGGCGAACACCGGGGAGCTGTTTTTT. The V and J genes are TRBV15 and TRBJ2-2; the D gene is possibly TRBD2 (5 bases). This CDR3 contains 15 residues. The germline CDR1 and CDR2 sequences are LNHNV and YYDKDF (reference sequence). V gave up 3 bases and J gave up 0 bases, with 8 bases separating them.

The chain carries TRBV5-1 and TRBJ2-1; D unresolved. The V gene lost 0 bases and the J gene lost 5 bases, with 6 bases spanning the gap. The CDR3 spans 13 residues. Germline lookup yields CDR1 SGHRS and CDR2 YFSETQ. The CDR3 loop reads CASSLEQHNEQFF. The CDR3 nucleotides are TGCGCCAGCAGCTTGGAACAGCACAATGAGCAGTTCTTC.

The V gene is TRBV4-1, the J gene TRBJ1-4; D is possibly TRBD1 (5 bases). Germline CDR1 and CDR2: MGHRA and YSYEKL. V lost 3 bases and J 5 bases, leaving 16 bases between the germline ends. The CDR3 is 16 amino acids. CDR3 amino acids: CASSQATGTKNEKLFF. The CDR3, as DNA: TGCGCCAGCAGCCAGGCAACCGGGACTAAAAATGAAAAACTGTTTTTT.

The V gene is TRBV2, the J gene TRBJ2-2; 9 positions agree with TRBD1. The CDR3 consists of 16 residues. V lost 6 bases and J lost 3; bases outside the gene matches: 8. Germline CDR1 reads SNHLY; CDR2 reads FYNNEI. The CDR3 region is CASSERTGADTGELFF. The DNA for the CDR3 is TGTGCCAGCAGCGAAAGGACAGGGGCGGACACCGGGGAGCTGTTTTTT.

The chain has TRBV7-2 and TRBJ2-2, with a tentative D call TRBD2 (5 bases). Germline-derived CDR1 and CDR2 are SGHTA and FQGNSA. The CDR3 covers 16 residues. V lost 2 bases to trimming and J lost 3 bases, with 13 bases between them. CDR3 DNA: TGTGCCAGCAGCTTAAGAGCCGGGGTTTACACCGGGGAGCTGTTTTTT. Translating it yields CASSLRAGVYTGELFF.